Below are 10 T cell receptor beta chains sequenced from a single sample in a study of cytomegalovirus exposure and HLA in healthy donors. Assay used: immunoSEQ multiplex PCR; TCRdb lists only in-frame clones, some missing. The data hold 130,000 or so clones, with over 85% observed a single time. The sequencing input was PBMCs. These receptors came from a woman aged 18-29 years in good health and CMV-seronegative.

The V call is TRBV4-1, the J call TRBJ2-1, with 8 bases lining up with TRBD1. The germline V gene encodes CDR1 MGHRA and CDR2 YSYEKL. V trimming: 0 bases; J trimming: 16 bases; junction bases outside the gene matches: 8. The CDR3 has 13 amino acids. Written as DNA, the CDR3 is TGCGCCAGCAGCCAAGACAGGACAGGGTCTCTTTTCTTC. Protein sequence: CASSQDRTGSLFF.

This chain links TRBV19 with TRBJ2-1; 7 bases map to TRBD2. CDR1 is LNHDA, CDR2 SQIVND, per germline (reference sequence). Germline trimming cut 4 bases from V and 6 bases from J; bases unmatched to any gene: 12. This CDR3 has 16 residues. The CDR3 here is CASSTYPSGPTNEQFF. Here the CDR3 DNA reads TGTGCCAGTAGTACGTACCCTAGCGGCCCTACCAATGAGCAGTTCTTC.

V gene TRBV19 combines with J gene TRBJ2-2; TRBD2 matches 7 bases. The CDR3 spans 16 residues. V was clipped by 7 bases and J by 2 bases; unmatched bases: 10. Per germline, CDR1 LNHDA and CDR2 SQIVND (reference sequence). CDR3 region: CASTPRAGVNTGELFF. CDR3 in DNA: TGTGCCAGTACCCCAAGGGCGGGGGTAAACACCGGGGAGCTGTTTTTT.

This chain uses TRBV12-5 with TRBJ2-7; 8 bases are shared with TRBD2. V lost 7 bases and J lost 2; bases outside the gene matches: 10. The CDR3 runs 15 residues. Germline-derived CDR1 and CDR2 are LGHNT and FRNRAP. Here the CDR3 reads CASAKGGTRPYEQYF. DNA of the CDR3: TGTGCTAGTGCAAAGGGGGGGACTAGGCCCTACGAGCAGTACTTC.

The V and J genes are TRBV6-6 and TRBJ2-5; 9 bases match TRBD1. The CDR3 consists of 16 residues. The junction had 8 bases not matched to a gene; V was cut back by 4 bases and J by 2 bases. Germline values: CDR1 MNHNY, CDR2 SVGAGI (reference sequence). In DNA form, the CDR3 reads TGTGCCAGCAGTTCCGAGCGGACAGGGGATCAAGAGACCCAGTACTTC. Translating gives CASSSERTGDQETQYF.

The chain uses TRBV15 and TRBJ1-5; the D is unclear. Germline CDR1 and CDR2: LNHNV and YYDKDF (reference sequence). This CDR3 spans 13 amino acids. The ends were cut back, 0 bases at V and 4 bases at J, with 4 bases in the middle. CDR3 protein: CATSRDKNQPQHF. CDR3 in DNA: TGTGCCACCAGCAGAGATAAAAATCAGCCCCAGCATTTT.

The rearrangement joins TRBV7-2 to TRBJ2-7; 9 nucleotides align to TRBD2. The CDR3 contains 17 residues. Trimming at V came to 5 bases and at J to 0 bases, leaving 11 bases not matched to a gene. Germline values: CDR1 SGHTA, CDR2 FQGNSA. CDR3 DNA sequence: TGTGCCAGCAGCAACGGGCGGGGGGGCCCACTCTCCTACGAGCAGTACTTC. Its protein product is CASSNGRGGPLSYEQYF.

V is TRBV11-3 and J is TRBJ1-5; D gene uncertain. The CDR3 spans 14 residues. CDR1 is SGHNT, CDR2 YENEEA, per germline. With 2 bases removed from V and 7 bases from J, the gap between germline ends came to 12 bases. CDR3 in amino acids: CASSLSGSGQPQHF. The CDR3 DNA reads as TGTGCCAGCAGCTTATCCGGCTCGGGACAGCCCCAGCATTTT. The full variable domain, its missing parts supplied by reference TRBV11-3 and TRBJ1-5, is EAGVVQSPRYKIIEKKQPVAFWCNPISGHNTLYWYLQNLGQGPELLIRYENEEAVDDSQLPKDRFSAERLKGVDSTLKIQPAELGDSAVYLCASSLSGSGQPQHFGDGTRLSIL.

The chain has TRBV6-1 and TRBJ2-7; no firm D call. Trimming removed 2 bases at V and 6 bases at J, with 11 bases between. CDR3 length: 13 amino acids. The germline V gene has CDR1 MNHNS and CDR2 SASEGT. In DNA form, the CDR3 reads TGTGCCAGCAGTGAACTCTGGCGGCCCGAGCAGTACTTC. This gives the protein CASSELWRPEQYF.

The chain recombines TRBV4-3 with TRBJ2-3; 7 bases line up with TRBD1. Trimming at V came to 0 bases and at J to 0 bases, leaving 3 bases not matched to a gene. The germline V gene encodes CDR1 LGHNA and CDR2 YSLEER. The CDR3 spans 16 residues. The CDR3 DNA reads TGCGCCAGCAGCCAAGATTGGGGACAGAGCACAGATACGCAGTATTTT. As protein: CASSQDWGQSTDTQYF.